Given below is one TCR beta chain in context. Its antigen is not identified. These data belong to a study of vaccination and CD4 T cells after COVID-19. Whole-study context: At a median roughly 70 days (range 14 to 241) after dose two, post-vaccine samples were obtained.

Trimming stripped 11 bases from V and 1 base from J, with 11 bases between. Germline lookup yields CDR1 SNHLY and CDR2 FYNNEI. This CDR3 region has 12 residues. The Oncomine TCR Beta short-read assay sequenced DNA from cultured CD4+ T cells. Investigators isolated genomic DNA from cultured CD4+ T cells. In TCRdb, the PCR reads were re-called with MiXCR into one record per CDR3 protein. The data hold more than 9,500 distinct CDR3 sequences, with approximately 58% observed a single time. As to treatment: roughly 10-day PBMC culture with coronavirus spike peptide pools or control peptides (ViraFEST assay). TCRs were sequenced by ViraFEST after antigen-specific T cells had been expanded with peptide pools. US Alpha, Beta and Delta variants postdated the positive PCR dates, which ran from March to December 2020.

This sequence was found in a human donor who had recovered from COVID-19. The chain carries TRBV2 and TRBJ1-1; no definite D call. The sample comprised CD4+ T cells from blood, cultured in vitro. The CDR3 nucleotides read TGTGCCGGAAAGAGTGAGAACACTGAAGCTTTCTTT. Its translation is CAGKSENTEAFF.